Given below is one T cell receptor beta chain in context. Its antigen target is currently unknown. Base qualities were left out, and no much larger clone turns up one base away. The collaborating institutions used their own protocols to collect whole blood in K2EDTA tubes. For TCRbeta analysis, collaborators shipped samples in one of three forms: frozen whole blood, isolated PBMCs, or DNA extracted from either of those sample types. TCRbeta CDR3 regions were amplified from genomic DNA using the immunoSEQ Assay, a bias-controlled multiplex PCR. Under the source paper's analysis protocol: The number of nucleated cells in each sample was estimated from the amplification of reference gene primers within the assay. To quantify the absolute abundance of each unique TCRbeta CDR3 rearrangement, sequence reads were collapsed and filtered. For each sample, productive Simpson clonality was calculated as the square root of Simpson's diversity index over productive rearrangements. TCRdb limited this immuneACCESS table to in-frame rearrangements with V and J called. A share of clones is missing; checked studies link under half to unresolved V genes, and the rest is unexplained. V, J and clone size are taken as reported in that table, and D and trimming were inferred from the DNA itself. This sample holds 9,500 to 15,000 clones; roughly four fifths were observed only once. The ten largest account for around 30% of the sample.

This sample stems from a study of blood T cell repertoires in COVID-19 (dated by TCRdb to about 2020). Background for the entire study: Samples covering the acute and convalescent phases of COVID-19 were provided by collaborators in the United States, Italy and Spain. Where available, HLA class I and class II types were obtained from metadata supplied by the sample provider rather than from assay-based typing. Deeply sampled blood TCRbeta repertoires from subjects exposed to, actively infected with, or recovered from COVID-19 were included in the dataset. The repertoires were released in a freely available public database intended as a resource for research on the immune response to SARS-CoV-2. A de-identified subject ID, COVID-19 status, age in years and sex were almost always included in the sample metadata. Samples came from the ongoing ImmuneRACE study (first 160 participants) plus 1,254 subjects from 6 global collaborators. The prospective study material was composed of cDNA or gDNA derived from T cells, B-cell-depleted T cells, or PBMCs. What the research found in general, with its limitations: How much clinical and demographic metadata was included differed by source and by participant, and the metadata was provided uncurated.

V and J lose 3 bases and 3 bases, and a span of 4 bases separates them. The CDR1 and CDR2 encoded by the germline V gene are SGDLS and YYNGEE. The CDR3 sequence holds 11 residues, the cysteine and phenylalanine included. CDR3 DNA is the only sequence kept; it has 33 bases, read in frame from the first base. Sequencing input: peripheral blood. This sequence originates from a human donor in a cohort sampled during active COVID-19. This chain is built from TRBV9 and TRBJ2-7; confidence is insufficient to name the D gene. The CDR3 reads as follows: CASSDNYEQYF. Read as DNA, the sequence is TGTGCCAGCAGCGACAACTACGAGCAGTACTTC. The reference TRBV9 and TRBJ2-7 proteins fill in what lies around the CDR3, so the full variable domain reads DSGVTQTPKHLITATGQRVTLRCSPRSGDLSVYWYQQSLDQGLQFLIQYYNGEERAKGNILERFSAQQFPDLHSELNLSSLELGDSALYFCASSDNYEQYFGPGTRLTVT.